The TCR beta chain under discussion was sequenced for a study of T cell responses to AZD1222 COVID-19 vaccine. About the research overall: Analyses pooled second doses at about 4 or about 12 weeks. Study-level results: White British donors predominated, females outnumbered males, and clonal diversity was possibly underestimated. Repertoires in all cases were sampled only once the peak T cell response had passed. Rises in breadth and depth of Spike-specific TCRs came after two AZD1222 doses.

Germline V gene data show CDR1 as SGHRS and CDR2 as YFSETQ. The CDR3 covers 16 residues. After removal of 5 bases from V and 9 bases from J, the junction contained 15 bases not matched to a gene. TCRdb's table, derived via immunoSEQ multiplex PCR, lists solely in-frame clones and lacks some. The sample has roughly 120,000 clones, around 88% seen once. In regard to this clone: Its antigen is as yet unknown.

V usage is TRBV5-1 and J usage is TRBJ2-1, with 9 bases that match TRBD1. The clonotype was recovered from an adult in good health. Here the sequenced sample was peripheral blood, taken on day 0 of AZD1222 vaccination. CDR3 loop: CASRDPGTGSPGEQFF. Here the CDR3 DNA reads TGCGCCAGCAGGGACCCCGGGACAGGGTCCCCAGGTGAGCAGTTCTTC.